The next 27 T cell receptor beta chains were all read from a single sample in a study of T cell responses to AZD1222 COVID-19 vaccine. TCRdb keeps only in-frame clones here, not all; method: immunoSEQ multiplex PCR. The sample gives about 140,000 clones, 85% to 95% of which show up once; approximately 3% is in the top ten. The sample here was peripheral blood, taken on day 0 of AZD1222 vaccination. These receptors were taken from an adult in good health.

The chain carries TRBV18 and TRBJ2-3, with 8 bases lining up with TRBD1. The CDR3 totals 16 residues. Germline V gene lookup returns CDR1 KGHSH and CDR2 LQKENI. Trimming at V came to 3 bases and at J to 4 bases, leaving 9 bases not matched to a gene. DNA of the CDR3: TGTGCCAGCTCACCGACCCGGACAGGGTTCCCAGATACGCAGTATTTT. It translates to CASSPTRTGFPDTQYF.

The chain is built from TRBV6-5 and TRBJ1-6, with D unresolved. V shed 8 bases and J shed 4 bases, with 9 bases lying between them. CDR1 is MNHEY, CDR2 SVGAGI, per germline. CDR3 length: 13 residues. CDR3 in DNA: TGTGCCAGCGAAGGAACGTATAATTCACCCCTCCACTTT. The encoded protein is CASEGTYNSPLHF.

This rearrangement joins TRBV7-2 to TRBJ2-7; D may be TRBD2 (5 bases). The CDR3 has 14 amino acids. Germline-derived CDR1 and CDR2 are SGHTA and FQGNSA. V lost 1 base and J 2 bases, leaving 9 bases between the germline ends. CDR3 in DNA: TGTGCCAGCAGCTTAGTGACGGGGACCTACGAGCAGTACTTC. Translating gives CASSLVTGTYEQYF.

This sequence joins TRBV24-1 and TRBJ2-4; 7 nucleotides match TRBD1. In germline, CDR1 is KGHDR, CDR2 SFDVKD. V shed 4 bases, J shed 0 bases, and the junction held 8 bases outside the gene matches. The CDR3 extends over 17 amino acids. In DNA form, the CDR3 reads TGTGCCACCAGTGAATCCCCGAGGGGGCCAGCCAAAAACATTCAGTACTTC. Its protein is CATSESPRGPAKNIQYF.

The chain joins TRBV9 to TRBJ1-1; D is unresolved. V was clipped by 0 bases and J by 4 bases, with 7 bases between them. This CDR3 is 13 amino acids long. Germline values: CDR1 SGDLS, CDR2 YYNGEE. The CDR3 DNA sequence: TGTGCCAGCAGCGTAGCTGGGCTCACTGAAGCTTTCTTT. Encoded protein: CASSVAGLTEAFF.

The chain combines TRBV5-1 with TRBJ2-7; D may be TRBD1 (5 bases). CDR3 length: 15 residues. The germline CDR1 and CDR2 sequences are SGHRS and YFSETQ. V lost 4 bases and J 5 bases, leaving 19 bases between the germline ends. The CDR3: CASSLFDPRVDEQYF. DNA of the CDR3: TGCGCCAGCAGCCTCTTTGACCCCAGGGTAGACGAGCAGTACTTC.

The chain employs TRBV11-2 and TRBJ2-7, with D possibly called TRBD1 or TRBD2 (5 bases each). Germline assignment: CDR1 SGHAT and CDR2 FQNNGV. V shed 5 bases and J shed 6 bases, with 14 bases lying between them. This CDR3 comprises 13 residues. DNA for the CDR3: TGTGCCAGCAGCCAAGGGACCCTAAGCGAGCAGTACTTC. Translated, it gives CASSQGTLSEQYF.

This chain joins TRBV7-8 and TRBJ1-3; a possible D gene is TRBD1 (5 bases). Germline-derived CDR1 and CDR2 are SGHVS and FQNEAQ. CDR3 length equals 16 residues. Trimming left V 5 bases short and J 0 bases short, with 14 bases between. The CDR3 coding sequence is TGTGCCAGCAGCCTCCAGGGCAGATCCTCTGGAAACACCATATATTTT. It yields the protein CASSLQGRSSGNTIYF.

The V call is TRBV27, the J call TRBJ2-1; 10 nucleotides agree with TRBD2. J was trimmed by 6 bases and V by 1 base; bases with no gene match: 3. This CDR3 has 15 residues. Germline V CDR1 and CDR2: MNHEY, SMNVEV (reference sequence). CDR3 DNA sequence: TGTGCCAGCAGTTTATATCTAGCGGGGGTCAATGAGCAGTTCTTC. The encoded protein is CASSLYLAGVNEQFF.

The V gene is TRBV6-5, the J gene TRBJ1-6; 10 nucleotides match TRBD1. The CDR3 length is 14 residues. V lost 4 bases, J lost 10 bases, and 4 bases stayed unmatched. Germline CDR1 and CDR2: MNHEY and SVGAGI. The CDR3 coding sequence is TGTGCCAGCAGTTCCGACAGGGGGCGGTCACCCCTCCACTTT. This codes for CASSSDRGRSPLHF.

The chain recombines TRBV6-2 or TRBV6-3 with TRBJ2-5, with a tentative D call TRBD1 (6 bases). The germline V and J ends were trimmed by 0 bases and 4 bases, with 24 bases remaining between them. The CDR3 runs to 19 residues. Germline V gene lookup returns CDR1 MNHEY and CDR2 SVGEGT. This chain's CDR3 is CASSYSRSLAGAVRETQYF. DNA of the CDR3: TGTGCCAGCAGTTACTCGAGGTCCCTCGCAGGGGCCGTGAGAGAGACCCAGTACTTC.

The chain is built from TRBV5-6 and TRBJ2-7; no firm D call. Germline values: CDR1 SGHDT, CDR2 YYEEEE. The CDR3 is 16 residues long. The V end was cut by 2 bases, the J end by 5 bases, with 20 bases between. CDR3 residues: CASSFPGPRRIHEQYF. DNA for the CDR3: TGTGCCAGCAGCTTTCCAGGTCCTCGCAGGATCCACGAGCAGTACTTC.

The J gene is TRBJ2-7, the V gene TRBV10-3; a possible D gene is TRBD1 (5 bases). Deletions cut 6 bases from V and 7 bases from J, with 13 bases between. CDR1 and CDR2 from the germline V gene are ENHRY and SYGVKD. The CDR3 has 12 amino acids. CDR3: CAIRVPPGEQYF. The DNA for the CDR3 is TGTGCCATCAGGGTTCCTCCAGGGGAGCAGTACTTC.

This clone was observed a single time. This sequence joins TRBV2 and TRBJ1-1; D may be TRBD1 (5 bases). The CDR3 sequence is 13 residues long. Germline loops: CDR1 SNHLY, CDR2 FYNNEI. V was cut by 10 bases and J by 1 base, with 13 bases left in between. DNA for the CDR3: TGTGCCATTACCCGGGACGGGAACACTGAAGCTTTCTTT. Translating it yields CAITRDGNTEAFF.

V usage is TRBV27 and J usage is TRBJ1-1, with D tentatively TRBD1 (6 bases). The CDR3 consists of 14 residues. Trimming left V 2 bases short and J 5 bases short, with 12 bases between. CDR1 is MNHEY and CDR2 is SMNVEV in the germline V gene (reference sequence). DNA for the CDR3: TGTGCCAGCAGTTTAATGGGGGCGGATACTGAAGCTTTCTTT. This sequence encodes CASSLMGADTEAFF.

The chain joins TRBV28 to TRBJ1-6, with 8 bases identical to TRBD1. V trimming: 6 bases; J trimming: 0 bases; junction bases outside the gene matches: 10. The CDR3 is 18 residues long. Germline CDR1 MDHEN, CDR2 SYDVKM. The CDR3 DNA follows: TGTGCCAGCAGGGGGGACAGGCAATCCTTCTCCTATAATTCACCCCTCCACTTT. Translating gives CASRGDRQSFSYNSPLHF.

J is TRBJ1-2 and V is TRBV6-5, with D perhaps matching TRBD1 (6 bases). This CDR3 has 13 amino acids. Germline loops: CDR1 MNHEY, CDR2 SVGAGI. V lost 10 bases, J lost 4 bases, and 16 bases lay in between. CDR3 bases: TGTGCCACCTCGGGGGGCAGCGCCTATGGCTACACCTTC. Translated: CATSGGSAYGYTF.

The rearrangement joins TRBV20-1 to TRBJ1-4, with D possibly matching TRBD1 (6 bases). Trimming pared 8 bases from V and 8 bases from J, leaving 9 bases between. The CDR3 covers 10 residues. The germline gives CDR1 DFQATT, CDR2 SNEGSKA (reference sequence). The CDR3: CSTGREKLFF. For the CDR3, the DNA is TGCAGTACAGGGAGGGAAAAACTGTTTTTT.

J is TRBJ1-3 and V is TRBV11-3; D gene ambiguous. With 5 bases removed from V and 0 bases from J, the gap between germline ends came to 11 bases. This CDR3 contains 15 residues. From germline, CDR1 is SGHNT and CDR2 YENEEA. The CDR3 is CASSARHGSGNTIYF. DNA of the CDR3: TGTGCCAGCAGCGCACGACACGGCTCTGGAAACACCATATATTTT.

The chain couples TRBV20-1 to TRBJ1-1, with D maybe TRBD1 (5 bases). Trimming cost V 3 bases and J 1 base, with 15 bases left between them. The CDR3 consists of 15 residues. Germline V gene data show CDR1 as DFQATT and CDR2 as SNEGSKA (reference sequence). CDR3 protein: CSASIPGRGNTEAFF. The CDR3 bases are TGCAGTGCTAGTATCCCAGGGAGGGGGAACACTGAAGCTTTCTTT.

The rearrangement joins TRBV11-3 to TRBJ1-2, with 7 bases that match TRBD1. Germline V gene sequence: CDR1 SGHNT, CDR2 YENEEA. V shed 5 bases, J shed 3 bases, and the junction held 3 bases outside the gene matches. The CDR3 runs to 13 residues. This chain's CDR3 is CASSPDRDYGYTF. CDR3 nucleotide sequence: TGTGCCAGCAGCCCTGACAGGGACTATGGCTACACCTTC.

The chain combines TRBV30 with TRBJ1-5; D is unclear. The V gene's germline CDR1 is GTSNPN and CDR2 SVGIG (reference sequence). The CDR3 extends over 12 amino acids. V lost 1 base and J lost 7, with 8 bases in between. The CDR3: CAWSEGFQPQHF. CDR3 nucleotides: TGTGCCTGGAGTGAAGGCTTCCAGCCCCAGCATTTT. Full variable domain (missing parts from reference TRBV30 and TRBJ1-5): SQTIHQWPATLVQPVGSPLSLECTVEGTSNPNLYWYRQAAGRGLQLLFYSVGIGQISSEVPQNLSASRPQDRQFILSSKKLLLSDSGFYLCAWSEGFQPQHFGDGTRLSIL.

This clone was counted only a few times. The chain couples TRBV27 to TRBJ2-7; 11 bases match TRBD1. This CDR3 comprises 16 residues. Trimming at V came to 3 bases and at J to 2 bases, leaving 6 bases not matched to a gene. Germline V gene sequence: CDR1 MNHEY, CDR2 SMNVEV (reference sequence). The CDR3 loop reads CASSFLRDRGTYEQYF. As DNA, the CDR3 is TGTGCCAGCAGTTTCCTCCGGGACAGGGGGACCTACGAGCAGTACTTC.

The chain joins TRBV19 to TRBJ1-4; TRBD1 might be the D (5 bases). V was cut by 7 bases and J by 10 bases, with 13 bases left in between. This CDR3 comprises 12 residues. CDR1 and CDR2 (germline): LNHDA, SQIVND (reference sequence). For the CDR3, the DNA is TGTGCCAGTAACCACAGGAAAGGAAAACTGTTTTTT. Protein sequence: CASNHRKGKLFF.

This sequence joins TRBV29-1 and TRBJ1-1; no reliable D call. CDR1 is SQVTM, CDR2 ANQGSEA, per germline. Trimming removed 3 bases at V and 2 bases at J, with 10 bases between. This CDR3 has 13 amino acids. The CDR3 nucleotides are TGCAGCGTTGATTATTTGGCCAACACTGAAGCTTTCTTT. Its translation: CSVDYLANTEAFF.

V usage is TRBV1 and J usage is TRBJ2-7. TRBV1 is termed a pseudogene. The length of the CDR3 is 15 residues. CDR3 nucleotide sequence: TGCACCAGCAGCCTCTCAGCTCTCTACCCCTACGAGCAGTACTTC. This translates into CTSSLSALYPYEQYF.

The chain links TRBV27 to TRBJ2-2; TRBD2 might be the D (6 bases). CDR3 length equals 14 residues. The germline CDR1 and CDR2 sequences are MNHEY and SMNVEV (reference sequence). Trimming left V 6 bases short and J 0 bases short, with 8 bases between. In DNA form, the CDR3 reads TGTGCCAGCAGCGGGAGAGCGAACACCGGGGAGCTGTTTTTT. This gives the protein CASSGRANTGELFF.